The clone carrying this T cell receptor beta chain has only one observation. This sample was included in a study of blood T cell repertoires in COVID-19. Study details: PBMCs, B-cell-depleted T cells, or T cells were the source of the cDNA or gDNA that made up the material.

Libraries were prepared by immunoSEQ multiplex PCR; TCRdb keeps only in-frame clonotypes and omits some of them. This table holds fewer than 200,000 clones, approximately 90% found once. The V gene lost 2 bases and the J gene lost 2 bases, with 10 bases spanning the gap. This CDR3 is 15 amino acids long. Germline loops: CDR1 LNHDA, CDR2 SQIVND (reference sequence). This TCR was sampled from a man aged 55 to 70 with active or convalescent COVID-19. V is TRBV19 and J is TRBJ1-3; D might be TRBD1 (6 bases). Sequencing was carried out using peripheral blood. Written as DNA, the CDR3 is TGTGCCAGTAGTATAATGGGGGCGGCTGGAAACACCATATATTTT. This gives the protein CASSIMGAAGNTIYF.